Following are 22 T cell receptor beta chains from one sample sequenced in a study of beta chain features in type 1 diabetes. Of the isolated RNA, all was reverse transcribed, and so the sequenced material was expressed TCRB transcripts. Data came from immunoSEQ multiplex PCR; TCRdb stores just in-frame clones and leaves some out. Of some 150,000 clones in the sample, approximately 9.8% were seen once. What was sequenced was central memory CD4+ T cells from blood. Every receptor here comes from a woman between 40 and 50 years old in good health.

In DNA form, the CDR3 reads TGTGCCAGCAGCGTAGGAAATAGGGCTAGCGGGGGGGCAGTAGGAGATACGCAGTATTTT. The encoded protein is CASSVGNRASGGAVGDTQYF. This sequence joins TRBV9 and TRBJ2-3, with 12 bases aligning to TRBD2. Germline V gene data show CDR1 as SGDLS and CDR2 as YYNGEE. The CDR3 sequence is 20 residues long. Trimming took 0 bases from V and 5 from J; bases not matched to a gene: 16.

The chain uses TRBV11-2 and TRBJ2-3; tentative D call: TRBD1 (5 bases). Between the trimmed V and J ends, which lost 5 bases and 9 bases, there was a span of 9 bases. The CDR3 is 11 residues long. Germline V gives CDR1 SGHAT, CDR2 FQNNGV. The CDR3 DNA reads as TGTGCCAGCAGCCGACAGTTGACGCAGTATTTT. Translating gives CASSRQLTQYF.

This clone was seen a handful of times. This chain uses TRBV28 with TRBJ2-6; 12 bases map to TRBD1. Germline V gene data show CDR1 as MDHEN and CDR2 as SYDVKM. The junction had 6 bases not matched to a gene; V was cut back by 8 bases and J by 4 bases. This CDR3 comprises 16 residues. The CDR3 region is CASGGQGAAGANVLTF. CDR3 sequence (DNA): TGTGCCAGCGGGGGACAGGGGGCTGCGGGGGCCAACGTCCTGACTTTC.

The sample holds a few counts of this clone. The genes are TRBV12-5 and TRBJ2-7, with D perhaps matching TRBD1 (8 bases). This CDR3 has 15 residues. Trimming took 4 bases from V and 4 from J, leaving 17 bases between them. Per germline, CDR1 LGHNT and CDR2 FRNRAP. CDR3 sequence: CASGSGQGAGYEQYF. The CDR3 coding sequence is TGTGCTAGTGGTTCAGGACAGGGAGCGGGGTACGAGCAGTACTTC.

This clone was detected a few times. The rearrangement uses TRBV28 and TRBJ1-4; D is possibly TRBD1 (6 bases). CDR3 size: 13 residues. The V gene lost 10 bases and the J gene lost 8 bases, with 17 bases spanning the gap. Germline CDR1 and CDR2: MDHEN and SYDVKM. CDR3: CATEPGGHEKLFF. The CDR3 nucleotides are TGTGCCACCGAGCCGGGGGGGCACGAAAAACTGTTTTTT.

This clone has a handful of counts. This chain joins TRBV4-3 and TRBJ1-2, with a weak D call TRBD1 (5 bases). Trimming left V 1 base short and J 0 bases short, with 12 bases between. The CDR3 is made up of 16 amino acids. Germline assignment: CDR1 LGHNA and CDR2 YSLEER. CDR3 nucleotide sequence: TGCGCCAGCAGCCAAGGCCACAGGAACGCTAACTATGGCTACACCTTC. Protein: CASSQGHRNANYGYTF.

On this clone: The junction departs from germline at one end; a sequencing error may be responsible. Different DNA sequences within this sample yield the same CDR3. The chain has TRBV7-2 and TRBJ2-1, with 8 bases identical to TRBD1. The CDR3 extends over 13 amino acids. The V gene's germline CDR1 is SGHTA and CDR2 FQGNSA. The CDR3 protein is CASSLDRGNEQFF. The CDR3 DNA follows: TGTGCCAGCAGTTTAGACAGGGGAAATGAGCAGTTCTTC.

This clone was seen repeatedly, ten times or more. The gene calls are TRBV4-2 and TRBJ2-3; 7 bases match TRBD2. Per germline, CDR1 LGHNA and CDR2 YNFKEQ. The trim removed 8 bases at V and 5 bases at J, leaving 1 base unmatched. The CDR3 extends over 11 amino acids. In DNA, the CDR3 is TGTGCCAGCGCGGGAGAAGATACGCAGTATTTT. It yields the protein CASAGEDTQYF.

This clone was counted only a few times. This chain joins TRBV7-2 and TRBJ2-7; D gene ambiguous. V was pared by 3 bases and J by 4 bases, with 4 bases between. There are 11 residues in the CDR3. Germline CDR1 SGHTA, CDR2 FQGNSA. This CDR3 is CASSFRYEQYF. The CDR3 nucleotides are TGTGCCAGCAGCTTCCGGTACGAGCAGTACTTC.

The J gene is TRBJ2-3, the V gene TRBV23-1; TRBD2 agrees at 11 bases. TRBV23-1 is an ORF; its function is uncertain. The CDR3 contains 16 residues. The V segment lost 4 bases and the J segment 2 bases; nucleotides outside the gene matches: 5. CDR3 DNA: TGCGCCAGCAGTCTGACTAGCGGGAAATTCACAGATACGCAGTATTTT. Its translation is CASSLTSGKFTDTQYF.

The V gene is TRBV21-1, the J gene TRBJ1-6; the table names TRBD1, a call not compared with the DNA. TRBV21-1 is termed a pseudogene. The CDR3 is 17 amino acids. The chain's CDR3 is CASSHPSGFPYNSPLHF. In DNA, the CDR3 is TGTGCCAGCAGCCACCCCTCAGGGTTCCCCTATAATTCACCCCTCCACTTT.

The J gene is TRBJ2-7, the V gene TRBV19; 7 bases fit TRBD2. Germline V lookup: CDR1 LNHDA, CDR2 SQIVND (reference sequence). The CDR3 covers 17 residues. The junction had 14 bases not matched to a gene; V was cut back by 6 bases and J by 0 bases. The CDR3 DNA is TGTGCCAGTAGGGGAGGGTCAAGCGGGACGGCCTCCTACGAGCAGTACTTC. It specifies CASRGGSSGTASYEQYF.

In its sample, this clone was seen a few times. The chain employs TRBV5-5 and TRBJ2-3; 7 nucleotides match TRBD1. The CDR3 runs to 16 residues. Germline CDR1 is SGHKS and CDR2 is YYEKEE (reference sequence). Germline trimming cut 4 bases from V and 3 bases from J; bases unmatched to any gene: 11. The CDR3 loop reads CASSTPRTGRTDTQYF. The CDR3 coding sequence is TGTGCCAGCAGCACACCGCGGACAGGTCGAACAGATACGCAGTATTTT. Combining the CDR3 with reference TRBV5-5 and TRBJ2-3 gives the whole variable domain DAGVTQSPTHLIKTRGQQVTLRCSPISGHKSVSWYQQVLGQGPQFIFQYYEKEERGRGNFPDRFSARQFPNYSSELNVNALLLGDSALYLCASSTPRTGRTDTQYFGPGTRLTVL.

This clone was picked up many times. The chain links TRBV27 to TRBJ2-5; D perhaps matches TRBD2 (5 bases). The CDR3 runs to 13 residues. Germline V gene data show CDR1 as MNHEY and CDR2 as SMNVEV (reference sequence). V lost 5 bases, J lost 5 bases, and 12 bases lay in between. CDR3 sequence: CASSADWTETQYF. The DNA of the CDR3 is TGTGCCAGCAGTGCGGACTGGACGGAGACCCAGTACTTC.

The rearrangement joins TRBV7-8 to TRBJ2-5, with 8 bases aligning to TRBD1. The J segment lost 4 bases and the V segment lost 1 base, leaving 5 bases of the junction unmatched. Per the germline V gene, CDR1 is SGHVS and CDR2 is FQNEAQ. CDR3 size: 15 residues. The CDR3: CASSLGTGNLETQYF. DNA of the CDR3: TGTGCCAGCAGCTTAGGGACAGGGAATCTAGAGACCCAGTACTTC.

Many counts were recorded for this clone. V gene TRBV23-1 combines with J gene TRBJ1-1, with D uncertain. TRBV23-1 is labeled an ORF, and its function is uncertain. This CDR3 spans 14 amino acids. Trimming pared 6 bases from V and 2 bases from J, leaving 13 bases between. In DNA form, the CDR3 reads TGCGCCAGCAGACACGATGTGGCAAACACTGAAGCTTTCTTT. Its translation: CASRHDVANTEAFF.

This clone was seen many times. V usage is TRBV5-4 and J usage is TRBJ2-5; D is unresolved. Germline V gives CDR1 SGHNT, CDR2 YYREEE (reference sequence). Trimming left V 4 bases short and J 5 bases short, with 9 bases between. The CDR3 has 12 amino acids. The CDR3 region is CASSLDGETQYF. CDR3 bases: TGTGCCAGCAGCCTCGACGGGGAGACCCAGTACTTC.

V and J are TRBV27 and TRBJ1-2, with 10 bases matching TRBD1. CDR3 length equals 16 residues. With V trimmed by 6 bases and J by 4 bases, 11 bases remained unmatched. Germline assignment: CDR1 MNHEY and CDR2 SMNVEV (reference sequence). This CDR3 is CASRGQGSRRVYGYTF. The CDR3 DNA reads TGTGCCAGCAGGGGACAGGGGAGCCGGAGAGTCTATGGCTACACCTTC.

The genes are TRBV2 and TRBJ2-3, with 7 bases matching TRBD1. From germline, CDR1 is SNHLY and CDR2 FYNNEI. With 6 bases clipped from V and 6 bases from J, the junction kept 15 bases outside the gene matches. The CDR3 sequence is 16 residues long. CDR3 loop: CASSWTGESFTDTQYF. In DNA, the CDR3 is TGTGCCAGCAGCTGGACAGGAGAGTCTTTCACGGATACGCAGTATTTT.

In this sample, this clone turned up a few times. The sample carries other DNA sequences with the same CDR3. The chain has TRBV29-1 and TRBJ2-2; D is possibly TRBD2 (5 bases). V dropped 3 bases and J dropped 3 bases, with 8 bases sitting between them. The CDR3 totals 13 residues. The germline V gene has CDR1 SQVTM and CDR2 ANQGSEA. The CDR3 region is CSVDSGYTGELFF. CDR3 nucleotides: TGCAGCGTTGATTCGGGGTACACCGGGGAGCTGTTTTTT.

For this clone: The sample has other DNA sequences that encode this CDR3 too. This rearrangement joins TRBV5-6 to TRBJ2-5; no clear D. Trimming pared 4 bases from V and 3 bases from J, leaving 10 bases between. CDR3 size: 13 residues. Looked up from germline, CDR1 is SGHDT and CDR2 is YYEEEE. The CDR3 coding sequence is TGTGCCAGCAGCGATTTTCGGGAAGAGACCCAGTACTTC. It translates to CASSDFREETQYF.

The V and J genes are TRBV5-1 and TRBJ2-5; D is perhaps TRBD2 (5 bases). CDR1 and CDR2 from the germline V gene are SGHRS and YFSETQ. Trimming removed 0 bases at V and 4 bases at J, with 10 bases between. CDR3 length equals 14 residues. Here the CDR3 reads CASSLAASRETQYF. CDR3 nucleotides: TGCGCCAGCAGCTTGGCAGCTAGCCGAGAGACCCAGTACTTC.